These T cell receptor beta chains were read from a single sample in a study of blood T cell repertoires in COVID-19. Here immunoSEQ multiplex PCR was the method, and the copy in TCRdb shows in-frame clones only, minus some. The table lists 95,000 to 110,000 clones, around 89% of them singletons, with approximately 6.2% in the top ten. The sequenced sample was peripheral blood. All receptors come from a man aged 45-60 years with active or convalescent COVID-19. Each CDR3 is given with its conserved first and last residue. Fields, in order: J gene, D gene, V gene, clone size, CDR3 protein, CDR3 DNA. A D gene is named only where the DNA matches it firmly. Size values are once, few and many counts, or a class for expanded clones, and some rows have none.

J gene: TRBJ1-1; D gene: NA; V gene: TRBV27; clone size: NA; CDR3 protein: CAGFRGNRNTEAFF; CDR3 DNA: TGTGCCGGGTTCAGAGGCAATCGGAACACTGAAGCTTTCTTT
J gene: TRBJ2-1; D gene: NA; V gene: TRBV29-1; clone size: NA; CDR3 protein: CSVESYEQFF; CDR3 DNA: TGCAGCGTTGAGAGTTATGAGCAGTTCTTC
J gene: TRBJ1-3; D gene: NA; V gene: TRBV6-5; clone size: NA; CDR3 protein: CASSYSNTIYF; CDR3 DNA: TGTGCCAGCAGTTACAGCAACACCATATATTTT
J gene: TRBJ2-7; D gene: NA; V gene: TRBV28; clone size: NA; CDR3 protein: CASTAGNYEQYF; CDR3 DNA: TGTGCCAGCACCGCAGGGAACTACGAGCAGTACTTC
J gene: TRBJ1-5; D gene: NA; V gene: TRBV19; clone size: NA; CDR3 protein: CASSFYRNSNQPQHF; CDR3 DNA: TGTGCCAGTAGTTTTTACAGGAATAGCAATCAGCCCCAGCATTTT
J gene: TRBJ2-1; D gene: NA; V gene: TRBV5-5; clone size: once; CDR3 protein: CASSPLGGRNEQFF; CDR3 DNA: TGTGCCAGCAGCCCCTTGGGAGGTAGAAATGAGCAGTTCTTC
J gene: TRBJ1-2; D gene: NA; V gene: TRBV3-1/TRBV3-2; clone size: NA; CDR3 protein: CASSPTDPTNYGYTF; CDR3 DNA: TGTGCCAGCAGCCCGACAGACCCTACTAACTATGGCTACACCTTC
J gene: TRBJ2-2; D gene: NA; V gene: TRBV4-3; clone size: NA; CDR3 protein: CASSQDSPVWLPGELFF; CDR3 DNA: TGCGCCAGCAGCCAAGATTCCCCCGTTTGGCTCCCCGGGGAGCTGTTTTTT
J gene: TRBJ2-1; D gene: NA; V gene: TRBV6-5; clone size: NA; CDR3 protein: CASVRGAGYNEQFF; CDR3 DNA: TGTGCCAGCGTACGGGGGGCAGGTTACAATGAGCAGTTCTTC
J gene: TRBJ1-2; D gene: TRBD1; V gene: TRBV28; clone size: NA; CDR3 protein: CASTTDAGQGVHGYTF; CDR3 DNA: TGTGCCAGCACGACCGATGCGGGACAGGGGGTTCATGGCTACACCTTC
J gene: TRBJ2-5; D gene: NA; V gene: TRBV5-1; clone size: once; CDR3 protein: CASSLDPRGGRETQYF; CDR3 DNA: TGCGCCAGCAGCTTGGACCCAAGGGGTGGTAGGGAGACCCAGTACTTC
J gene: TRBJ1-4; D gene: NA; V gene: TRBV6-5; clone size: NA; CDR3 protein: CASSPGWREKLFF; CDR3 DNA: TGTGCCAGCAGCCCGGGGTGGAGGGAAAAACTGTTTTTT
J gene: TRBJ2-3; D gene: TRBD2; V gene: TRBV6-5; clone size: NA; CDR3 protein: CASSWGTSGTTDTQYF; CDR3 DNA: TGTGCCAGCAGTTGGGGGACTAGCGGAACCACAGATACGCAGTATTTT
J gene: TRBJ2-1; D gene: NA; V gene: TRBV4-1; clone size: NA; CDR3 protein: CASSQQRVFNEQFF; CDR3 DNA: TGCGCCAGCAGCCAGCAGAGGGTCTTCAATGAGCAGTTCTTC
J gene: TRBJ1-1; D gene: NA; V gene: TRBV24-1; clone size: NA; CDR3 protein: CATSESGEGTEAFF; CDR3 DNA: TGTGCCACCAGTGAATCGGGGGAGGGCACTGAAGCTTTCTTT
J gene: TRBJ2-1; D gene: TRBD2; V gene: TRBV4-1; clone size: NA; CDR3 protein: CASSQDSGGYNEQFF; CDR3 DNA: TGCGCCAGCAGCCAAGATAGCGGGGGATACAATGAGCAGTTCTTC
J gene: TRBJ2-3; D gene: TRBD2; V gene: TRBV18; clone size: NA; CDR3 protein: CASSQGLASTDTQYF; CDR3 DNA: TGTGCCAGCTCACAGGGACTAGCGAGCACAGATACGCAGTATTTT
J gene: TRBJ2-7; D gene: TRBD2; V gene: TRBV6-5; clone size: NA; CDR3 protein: CASSRTSVYEQYF; CDR3 DNA: TGTGCCAGCAGTCGAACTAGCGTTTACGAGCAGTACTTC
J gene: TRBJ1-4; D gene: TRBD1; V gene: TRBV11-2; clone size: NA; CDR3 protein: CASSWRGTGNEKLFF; CDR3 DNA: TGTGCCAGCAGCTGGCGTGGGACAGGGAATGAAAAACTGTTTTTT
J gene: TRBJ2-5; D gene: NA; V gene: TRBV11-2; clone size: NA; CDR3 protein: CASSLSAPAETQYF; CDR3 DNA: TGTGCCAGCAGCTTATCAGCGCCGGCGGAGACCCAGTACTTC
J gene: TRBJ1-5; D gene: TRBD1; V gene: TRBV19; clone size: NA; CDR3 protein: CASSNRDRVNEPQHF; CDR3 DNA: TGTGCCAGTAGTAACCGGGACAGGGTAAATGAGCCCCAGCATTTT
J gene: TRBJ1-1; D gene: NA; V gene: TRBV19; clone size: NA; CDR3 protein: CASSSPGGWDTEAFF; CDR3 DNA: TGTGCCAGTAGTTCTCCGGGGGGCTGGGACACTGAAGCTTTCTTT
J gene: TRBJ1-1; D gene: NA; V gene: TRBV9; clone size: NA; CDR3 protein: CASSVDGAGEAFF; CDR3 DNA: TGTGCCAGCAGCGTAGATGGGGCAGGAGAAGCTTTCTTT
J gene: TRBJ2-7; D gene: NA; V gene: TRBV13; clone size: NA; CDR3 protein: CASSLGGLAYEQYF; CDR3 DNA: TGTGCCAGCAGCTTAGGTGGGCTGGCGTACGAGCAGTACTTC
J gene: TRBJ1-2; D gene: NA; V gene: TRBV6-5; clone size: NA; CDR3 protein: CASSHRETNYGYTF; CDR3 DNA: TGTGCCAGCAGTCACAGGGAAACTAACTATGGCTACACCTTC
J gene: TRBJ1-3; D gene: NA; V gene: TRBV18; clone size: NA; CDR3 protein: CASSPGSGNTIYF; CDR3 DNA: TGTGCCAGCTCACCAGGCTCCGGAAACACCATATATTTT
J gene: TRBJ2-5; D gene: TRBD2; V gene: TRBV10-3; clone size: NA; CDR3 protein: CAISVAGGGQETQYF; CDR3 DNA: TGTGCCATCAGCGTAGCGGGAGGGGGCCAAGAGACCCAGTACTTC
J gene: TRBJ1-2; D gene: NA; V gene: TRBV6-5; clone size: once; CDR3 protein: CASMGDWEYGYTF; CDR3 DNA: TGTGCCAGCATGGGGGACTGGGAGTATGGCTACACCTTC
J gene: TRBJ1-1; D gene: NA; V gene: TRBV7-2; clone size: NA; CDR3 protein: CASSFHTEAFF; CDR3 DNA: TGTGCCAGCAGCTTTCATACTGAAGCTTTCTTT
J gene: TRBJ1-5; D gene: NA; V gene: TRBV7-2; clone size: NA; CDR3 protein: CASSLGALHQPQHF; CDR3 DNA: TGTGCCAGCAGCTTAGGGGCACTTCATCAGCCCCAGCATTTT
J gene: TRBJ2-1; D gene: NA; V gene: TRBV7-2; clone size: NA; CDR3 protein: CASSLVGGVINRGYNEQFF; CDR3 DNA: TGTGCCAGCAGCTTAGTCGGAGGGGTGATTAATCGGGGCTACAATGAGCAGTTCTTC
J gene: TRBJ1-4; D gene: NA; V gene: TRBV18; clone size: NA; CDR3 protein: CASSPAGQRNEKLFF; CDR3 DNA: TGTGCCAGCTCACCAGCCGGACAGAGGAATGAAAAACTGTTTTTT
J gene: TRBJ1-5; D gene: NA; V gene: TRBV27; clone size: NA; CDR3 protein: CASSLQEDQPQHF; CDR3 DNA: TGTGCCAGCAGTTTACAGGAGGATCAGCCCCAGCATTTT
J gene: TRBJ2-3; D gene: NA; V gene: TRBV10-2; clone size: NA; CDR3 protein: CASSDWGGTDTQYF; CDR3 DNA: TGCGCCAGCAGTGATTGGGGGGGCACAGATACGCAGTATTTT
J gene: TRBJ2-1; D gene: TRBD2; V gene: TRBV23-1; clone size: NA; CDR3 protein: CASSSEGTSVRYEQFF; CDR3 DNA: TGCGCCAGCAGTTCTGAAGGGACTAGCGTACGTTATGAGCAGTTCTTC
J gene: TRBJ1-2; D gene: TRBD1; V gene: TRBV5-1; clone size: NA; CDR3 protein: CASSRGQTTFYGYTF; CDR3 DNA: TGCGCCAGCAGTAGGGGGCAGACGACCTTCTATGGCTACACCTTC
J gene: TRBJ1-2; D gene: NA; V gene: TRBV4-1; clone size: NA; CDR3 protein: CASSQEQGLTNYGYTF; CDR3 DNA: TGCGCCAGCAGCCAAGAACAGGGACTAACAAACTATGGCTACACCTTC
J gene: TRBJ1-1; D gene: TRBD1; V gene: TRBV28; clone size: NA; CDR3 protein: CASISGQGWNTEAFF; CDR3 DNA: TGTGCCAGCATCTCTGGACAGGGCTGGAACACTGAAGCTTTCTTT
J gene: TRBJ1-1; D gene: NA; V gene: TRBV19; clone size: NA; CDR3 protein: CASRIQGLVNTEAFF; CDR3 DNA: TGTGCCAGTAGGATACAGGGTCTGGTGAACACTGAAGCTTTCTTT
J gene: TRBJ2-1; D gene: TRBD2; V gene: TRBV28; clone size: few; CDR3 protein: CASSLLMLRREGQNEQFF; CDR3 DNA: TGTGCCAGCAGTTTACTTATGTTGCGGCGGGAGGGCCAGAATGAGCAGTTCTTC
J gene: TRBJ1-2; D gene: NA; V gene: TRBV9; clone size: NA; CDR3 protein: CASSEGESYGYTF; CDR3 DNA: TGTGCCAGCAGCGAGGGGGAGTCCTATGGCTACACCTTC